The 24 T cell receptor beta chains in this list originate from one sample, sequenced in a study of cytomegalovirus exposure and HLA in healthy donors. PCR was performed using 60 Vbeta and 13 Jbeta primers. TCRdb keeps only in-frame clones here, not all; method: immunoSEQ multiplex PCR. The sample consists of under 150,000 clones, 70% to 85% of them appearing once. The material sequenced was PBMCs. The receptors stem from a boy between 2 and 10 years old in good health and CMV-seronegative.

The chain carries TRBV6-6 and TRBJ1-5; D is unresolved. The ends were cut back, 4 bases at V and 1 base at J, with 14 bases in the middle. Germline V gives CDR1 MNHNY, CDR2 SVGAGI (reference sequence). The CDR3 contains 16 residues. CDR3 nucleotide sequence: TGTGCCAGCAGTTCCCGGGTCGTGGAAAGCAATCAGCCCCAGCATTTT. As protein: CASSSRVVESNQPQHF.

This rearrangement joins TRBV4-1 to TRBJ1-2, with 10 bases matching TRBD1. Germline V gene sequence: CDR1 MGHRA, CDR2 YSYEKL. The CDR3 totals 15 residues. Germline trimming cut 0 bases from V and 4 bases from J; bases unmatched to any gene: 2. In DNA form, the CDR3 reads TGCGCCAGCAGCCAAGAGAGGGACAGGGGCTATGGCTACACCTTC. Its protein product is CASSQERDRGYGYTF.

The rearrangement joins TRBV7-2 to TRBJ2-1, with 8 bases aligning to TRBD2. Germline assignment: CDR1 SGHTA and CDR2 FQGNSA. The V gene end was trimmed by 1 base and the J gene end by 5 bases; junction bases not matched to a gene: 7. The length of the CDR3 is 16 residues. CDR3 protein: CASSLGGAGVNNEQFF. CDR3 DNA sequence: TGTGCCAGCAGCTTAGGGGGAGCGGGGGTCAACAATGAGCAGTTCTTC.

The chain combines TRBV7-2 with TRBJ1-2; perhaps TRBD1 as D (5 bases). Germline V lookup: CDR1 SGHTA, CDR2 FQGNSA. This CDR3 spans 14 amino acids. Trimming left V 5 bases short and J 8 bases short, with 18 bases between. The CDR3 protein is CASSQGHPGEGYTF. The CDR3 DNA is TGTGCCAGCAGCCAAGGACACCCTGGCGAGGGCTACACCTTC. The entire variable domain, with the rest obtained from reference TRBV7-2 and TRBJ1-2, is as follows: GAGVSQSPSNKVTEKGKDVELRCDPISGHTALYWYRQSLGQGLEFLIYFQGNSAPDKSGLPSDRFSAERTGGSVSTLTIQRTQQEDSAVYLCASSQGHPGEGYTFGSGTRLTVV.

The genes are TRBV12-2 and TRBJ2-7; the table names TRBD1, a call not compared with the DNA. TRBV12-2 is labeled a pseudogene. The CDR3 totals 16 residues. The CDR3 DNA follows: TGTGCAAGTCGCTTTACAGGGCCTCGTTACTCCTACGAGCAGTACGTC. Translating it yields CASRFTGPRYSYEQYV.

J is TRBJ2-7 and V is TRBV4-3; TRBD1 aligns across 10 bases. There are 17 residues in the CDR3. V was clipped by 0 bases and J by 1 base; unmatched bases: 6. The V gene's germline CDR1 is LGHNA and CDR2 YSLEER. The CDR3 here is CASSQDSGDRGSYEQYF. CDR3 DNA: TGCGCCAGCAGCCAAGATTCGGGGGACAGGGGATCCTACGAGCAGTACTTC.

The rearrangement uses TRBV6-1 and TRBJ1-2; weak D call: TRBD1 (5 bases). Germline V lookup: CDR1 MNHNS, CDR2 SASEGT. The length of the CDR3 is 13 residues. Trimming stripped 3 bases from V and 5 bases from J, with 10 bases between. CDR3 sequence: CASSDRAGYGYTF. The CDR3 DNA reads as TGTGCCAGCAGTGACAGGGCCGGGTATGGCTACACCTTC.

The chain is built from TRBV6-1 and TRBJ2-5; possible D gene TRBD1, 5 bases. The closer fit of TRBJ2-7 to the DNA end suggests the J call may be wrong. The V gene's germline CDR1 is MNHNS and CDR2 SASEGT. The CDR3 sequence is 13 residues long. The CDR3 sequence is CASRPTVTYEQYF. CDR3 nucleotide sequence: TGTGCCAGCAGGCCGACAGTAACCTACGAGCAGTACTTC.

V is TRBV19 and J is TRBJ1-1, with D possibly being TRBD1 (5 bases). CDR3 length: 13 residues. Trimming stripped 8 bases from V and 1 base from J, with 11 bases between. Germline CDR1 and CDR2: LNHDA and SQIVND (reference sequence). Written as DNA, the CDR3 is TGTGCCAGTGGATACAGGAGGAACACTGAAGCTTTCTTT. It is translated as CASGYRRNTEAFF.

The chain links TRBV2 to TRBJ2-3, with D maybe TRBD2 (5 bases). The germline V gene has CDR1 SNHLY and CDR2 FYNNEI. The CDR3 has 13 amino acids. Trimming removed 7 bases from V and 3 bases from J, with 11 bases in between. The CDR3 DNA is TGTGCCAGCAAAGAGAGGGAAACAGATACGCAGTATTTT. This translates into CASKERETDTQYF.

This CDR3 is CASSLVAANYGYTF. DNA of the CDR3: TGTGCCAGCAGCTTGGTCGCAGCTAACTATGGCTACACCTTC. V gene TRBV11-2 combines with J gene TRBJ1-2; D remains ambiguous. Trimming removed 3 bases at V and 0 bases at J, with 8 bases between. The CDR3 loop spans 14 amino acids. From germline, CDR1 is SGHAT and CDR2 FQNNGV.

The V gene is TRBV5-4, the J gene TRBJ1-1; D might be TRBD1 (6 bases). The V gene's germline CDR1 is SGHNT and CDR2 YYREEE (reference sequence). This CDR3 comprises 12 residues. Between the trimmed V and J ends, which lost 4 bases and 7 bases, there was a span of 11 bases. The chain's CDR3 is CASSDDRSEAFF. DNA of the CDR3: TGTGCCAGCAGCGACGACAGGAGTGAAGCTTTCTTT.

As for this clone: One junction end does not reproduce the germline sequence, and a read error may be involved. The genes are TRBV7-7 and TRBJ2-2, with D tentatively TRBD1 (6 bases). Germline V gene sequence: CDR1 SSHAT, CDR2 FNYEAQ (reference sequence). The CDR3 spans 15 residues. CDR3 sequence: CASSSSTGNTGELFF. CDR3 DNA: TGTGCTAGCAGCTCCTCGACAGGGAACACCGGGGAGCTGTTTTTT.

The V gene is TRBV20-1, the J gene TRBJ1-2, with 8 bases matching TRBD1. CDR1 and CDR2 (germline): DFQATT, SNEGSKA (reference sequence). The CDR3 runs 11 residues. The V and J ends lost 8 bases and 2 bases, in that order; junction bases with no gene match: 1. The CDR3 loop is CSRQGNYGYTF. Here the CDR3 DNA reads TGCAGTCGACAGGGGAACTATGGCTACACCTTC.

This chain joins TRBV4-1 and TRBJ2-3, with TRBD2 matching over 9 bases. Germline-derived CDR1 and CDR2 are MGHRA and YSYEKL. The CDR3 has 17 amino acids. After removal of 7 bases from V and 4 bases from J, the junction contained 15 bases not matched to a gene. Written as DNA, the CDR3 is TGCGCCAGCACCCCTTCAGGTGGCGGGAGGGCAGCAGATACGCAGTATTTT. The encoded protein is CASTPSGGGRAADTQYF.

The chain is built from TRBV2 and TRBJ2-3, with 7 nucleotides matching TRBD2. Germline loops: CDR1 SNHLY, CDR2 FYNNEI. The CDR3 totals 17 residues. The V gene end was trimmed by 4 bases and the J gene end by 5 bases; junction bases not matched to a gene: 15. CDR3: CASSAHVGGRGGDTQYF. CDR3 coding DNA: TGTGCCAGCAGTGCCCACGTTGGCGGGAGAGGAGGAGATACGCAGTATTTT.

The chain employs TRBV19 and TRBJ2-1; 11 bases line up with TRBD1. V trimming: 3 bases; J trimming: 6 bases; junction bases outside the gene matches: 10. The CDR3 runs to 17 residues. Germline values: CDR1 LNHDA, CDR2 SQIVND (reference sequence). CDR3 in amino acids: CASSMVGSGTGGNEQFF. The DNA for the CDR3 is TGTGCCAGTAGTATGGTAGGCTCCGGGACAGGGGGCAATGAGCAGTTCTTC.

The chain links TRBV5-8 to TRBJ2-4, with 7 bases lining up with TRBD1. The V gene end was trimmed by 3 bases and the J gene end by 1 base; junction bases not matched to a gene: 7. This CDR3 region has 16 residues. The germline gives CDR1 SGHTS, CDR2 YDEGEE. CDR3 sequence (DNA): TGTGCCAGCAGCTCCCGGGACAGAGCGGCCAAAAACATTCAGTACTTC. Translation gives CASSSRDRAAKNIQYF.

V gene TRBV18 combines with J gene TRBJ2-7; D is possibly TRBD1 (6 bases). CDR1 and CDR2 from the germline V gene are KGHSH and LQKENI. The CDR3 totals 16 residues. Trimming shortened V by 0 bases and J by 3 bases, and 15 bases separated the two germline ends. This CDR3 is CASSPPPHRAYYEQYV. CDR3 nucleotide sequence: TGTGCCAGCTCACCACCGCCCCACAGGGCGTACTACGAGCAGTACGTC.

The chain couples TRBV7-9 to TRBJ2-2, with D perhaps matching TRBD2 (5 bases). CDR3 size: 12 residues. Germline V lookup: CDR1 SEHNR, CDR2 FQNEAQ (reference sequence). The CDR3 loop reads CSLGEITGELFF. The CDR3 DNA sequence: TGTTCCCTGGGAGAAATCACCGGGGAGCTGTTTTTT.

This clone was picked up a small number of times. This chain connects TRBV6-5 to TRBJ1-2; no reliable D call. CDR3 length: 14 amino acids. Trimming took 5 bases from V and 6 from J, leaving 16 bases between them. Germline values: CDR1 MNHEY, CDR2 SVGAGI. The CDR3 sequence is CASSTSDVSDGYTF. The CDR3 nucleotides are TGTGCCAGCAGTACGTCAGATGTGAGCGATGGCTACACCTTC.

The gene calls are TRBV18 and TRBJ2-5; possible D gene TRBD1, 5 bases. Trimming removed 0 bases from V and 2 bases from J, with 10 bases in between. From germline, CDR1 is KGHSH and CDR2 LQKENI. CDR3 size: 15 residues. CDR3 sequence reads: CASSPPRQIQETQYF. The CDR3 bases are TGTGCCAGCTCACCACCGAGACAGATACAAGAGACCCAGTACTTC.

This chain links TRBV18 with TRBJ2-5; 8 bases align to TRBD1. Germline CDR1 KGHSH, CDR2 LQKENI. With 2 bases clipped from V and 4 bases from J, the junction kept 18 bases outside the gene matches. CDR3 length: 19 amino acids. Here the CDR3 reads CASSPLSLIGQGSGETQYF. As DNA, the CDR3 is TGTGCCAGCTCACCATTGAGCTTGATAGGACAGGGTAGTGGAGAGACCCAGTACTTC.

CDR3 in DNA: TGTGCCAGCAGCGTTGCGCCTCTAGTACCCCACACAGATACGCAGTATTTT. It translates to CASSVAPLVPHTDTQYF. The chain uses TRBV5-4 and TRBJ2-3; D remains ambiguous. There are 17 residues in the CDR3. The germline V gene has CDR1 SGHNT and CDR2 YYREEE (reference sequence). V lost 4 bases to trimming and J lost 2 bases, with 20 bases between them.